This T cell receptor beta chain derives from a study of cytomegalovirus exposure and HLA in healthy donors. Study observations and caveats: In vitro testing confirmed a few CMV-associated chains as specific for CMV antigens. It was shown in a later analysis that HLA-associated TCR beta chains were more clonally expanded than other, equally common chains. Investigators reported approximately 170 TCR beta chains as tied to cytomegalovirus.

Per the germline V gene, CDR1 is KGHSH and CDR2 is LQKENI. The CDR3 is made up of 13 amino acids. Trimming cost V 1 base and J 3 bases, with 6 bases left between them. Both 60 Vbeta primers and 13 Jbeta primers went into the PCR. TCRdb keeps only in-frame clones here, not all; method: immunoSEQ multiplex PCR. The repertoire includes about 64,000 clones, around 78% of them detected once, and roughly 8% sits in the top ten. On this clone: What it binds is unknown.

Sequencing was performed on PBMCs. This TCR was recovered from a man aged 18 to 29 in good health and CMV-seropositive. The chain couples TRBV18 to TRBJ1-2; no definite D call. For the CDR3, the DNA is TGTGCCAGCTCACCACTTCAGGACTATGGCTACACCTTC. Encoded protein: CASSPLQDYGYTF.